A selection of T cell receptor beta chains follows, all from one sample in a study of T cells expressing NK-cell markers. TCRdb reprocessed the 5' RACE reads and stores each CDR3 protein as one record, lacking DNA. This sample contains 500,000 to 700,000 distinct CDR3 sequences. Material for sequencing was blood T cells: a sorted CD56 or NKG2C T cell subset, CD4+ or CD8+ T cells, or bulk PBMC T cells (not recorded which). All receptors derive from a man aged 18 to 30 in good health. CDR3s include the opening cysteine and the closing phenylalanine or tryptophan. The order of the fields is J gene, V gene, CDR3 protein.

>TRBJ2-2|TRBV2
CASSGETSGIGELFF
>TRBJ2-7|TRBV25-1
CASGPDRGRSYEQYF
>TRBJ2-3|TRBV4-1
CASSHGGGGTDTQYF
>TRBJ2-7|TRBV28
CASSVGPVAETYEQYF
>TRBJ2-1|TRBV7-4
CASSSYRSSYNEQFF
>TRBJ2-1|TRBV15
CATSRDTGPFYNEQFF
>TRBJ1-2|TRBV6-5
CASSYGLSDGYTF
>TRBJ2-1|TRBV18
CASSPGTHVTEQFF
>TRBJ2-7|TRBV27
CASGQGNPYEQYF
>TRBJ2-1|TRBV5-1
CASSLVSGLAYNEQFF
>TRBJ2-1|TRBV7-9
CASSATRGLGEQFF
>TRBJ2-1|TRBV20-1
CSATQQADPRFF
>TRBJ2-1|TRBV28
CASSPWTSPYVSRNGEQFF
>TRBJ2-1|TRBV5-1
CASSSGESYNEQFF
>TRBJ2-1|TRBV5-1
CASGKNQGSSYNEQFF
>TRBJ2-6|TRBV6-5
CASSYLESSSSGANVLTF
>TRBJ2-1|TRBV29-1
CSVELAGLGTSYNEQFF
>TRBJ2-1|TRBV12-5
CASGLPTDWNNEQFF
>TRBJ2-1|TRBV7-9
CASSLDSVRRENNEQFF
>TRBJ2-1|TRBV27
CASTLGTSGINEQFF
>TRBJ2-5|TRBV5-6
CASSFRGTVETQYF
>TRBJ2-1|TRBV5-1
CASNPGLADLTQFF
>TRBJ1-1|TRBV11-2
CASSPLGTLTRAFF
>TRBJ2-5|TRBV28
CASSSGRRGKETQYF
>TRBJ2-3|TRBV18
CASSPPLDSRRSRTDTQYF
>TRBJ2-3|TRBV6-5
CASSYAPGQGVRDTQYF
>TRBJ1-2|TRBV6-1
CASSVSGKGGYTF
>TRBJ2-3|TRBV11-2
CASSGGQGWVGSTDTQYF
>TRBJ1-1|TRBV12-3/TRBV12-4
CASTEGVGNTEAFF
>TRBJ1-2|TRBV5-8
CASSRLLGANYGYTF
>TRBJ2-3|TRBV10-1
CASSDGSDTQYF
>TRBJ2-1|TRBV12-3/TRBV12-4
CASSQTASVYNEQFF
>TRBJ1-6|TRBV28
CASTQTERNSPLHF
>TRBJ2-1|TRBV7-2
CASRHGLAGKDEQFF
>TRBJ2-1|TRBV20-1
CSASDVDEQFF
>TRBJ2-1|TRBV12-3/TRBV12-4
CASRDRQGGYNEQFF
>TRBJ2-6|TRBV10-3
CAISDHGGPGGANVLTF
>TRBJ1-4|TRBV14
CASSRGAGEKLFF
>TRBJ2-1|TRBV9
CASSAGLAALSSYNEQFF
>TRBJ2-1|TRBV4-3
CASSQELAGGQFF
>TRBJ1-5|TRBV7-2
CASSLTGPDQPQHF
>TRBJ1-2|TRBV12-3/TRBV12-4
CASSSRRITLDGYTF
>TRBJ1-6|TRBV6-1
CASRRRTGAGLNSPLHF
>TRBJ2-7|TRBV12-3/TRBV12-4
CASSLWLAGGYYEQYF
>TRBJ2-7|TRBV20-1
CSARDEGEGLFDEQYF
>TRBJ2-5|TRBV12-3/TRBV12-4
CASTHEGLWQETQYF
>TRBJ2-3|TRBV7-7
CASSLGETDTQYF
>TRBJ2-1|TRBV5-1
CASSLAANEQFF